These 22 T cell receptor beta chains originate from one sample sequenced in a study of blood T cell repertoires in COVID-19. The repertoire was sequenced with immunoSEQ multiplex PCR; TCRdb's copy has only in-frame clones and lacks some. Of 29,000 or so clones listed, 80% are singletons. Material for sequencing was peripheral blood. Receptors were obtained from a woman aged 70 to 79 with acute or convalescent COVID-19.

The chain uses TRBV5-6 and TRBJ2-1, with a possible D match to TRBD1 (5 bases). Trimming shortened V by 2 bases and J by 6 bases, and 15 bases separated the two germline ends. The CDR3 consists of 15 residues. Germline lookup yields CDR1 SGHDT and CDR2 YYEEEE. CDR3 bases: TGTGCCAGCAGCTTTAGAACAGGCCTCCCCAATGAGCAGTTCTTC. Translated: CASSFRTGLPNEQFF.

V and J are TRBV20-1 and TRBJ2-4, with D tentatively TRBD2 (6 bases). Germline values: CDR1 DFQATT, CDR2 SNEGSKA (reference sequence). The V and J ends lost 3 bases and 12 bases respectively, with 21 bases between them. This CDR3 contains 14 residues. The CDR3 sequence: CSASPTSNRPDQYF. In DNA form, the CDR3 reads TGCAGTGCTAGTCCTACTAGCAATCGTCCGGATCAGTACTTC.

This sequence joins TRBV7-2 and TRBJ2-3, with TRBD2 identical over 7 bases. V gave up 5 bases and J gave up 4 bases; unmatched junction bases: 3. The CDR3 sequence is 13 residues long. Germline loops: CDR1 SGHTA, CDR2 FQGNSA. CDR3 sequence reads: CASSPREADTQYF. The CDR3 DNA reads TGTGCCAGCAGCCCCCGGGAGGCAGATACGCAGTATTTT.

The chain combines TRBV10-3 with TRBJ2-4; tentative D call: TRBD2 (6 bases). V was pared by 2 bases and J by 0 bases, with 14 bases between. The CDR3 runs to 17 residues. The germline CDR1 and CDR2 sequences are ENHRY and SYGVKD. CDR3: CAISEVPTGLAKNIQYF. The CDR3 DNA is TGTGCCATCAGTGAGGTCCCTACGGGACTAGCCAAAAACATTCAGTACTTC.

This chain links TRBV28 with TRBJ1-4, with 9 positions matching TRBD1. This CDR3 contains 15 residues. Germline CDR1 reads MDHEN; CDR2 reads SYDVKM. V dropped 5 bases and J dropped 7; count of bases not matched to a gene: 8. The CDR3 spells CASSPPGQGGEKLFF. Here the CDR3 DNA reads TGTGCCAGCAGTCCTCCGGGACAGGGAGGTGAAAAACTGTTTTTT. Together with reference TRBV28 and TRBJ1-4, the CDR3 gives the full variable domain: DVKVTQSSRYLVKRTGEKVFLECVQDMDHENMFWYRQDPGLGLRLIYFSYDVKMKEKGDIPEGYSVSREKKERFSLILESASTNQTSMYLCASSPPGQGGEKLFFGSGTQLSVL.

This rearrangement joins TRBV4-2 to TRBJ1-4; weak D call: TRBD1 (6 bases). Trimming removed 1 base from V and 5 bases from J, with 20 bases in between. There are 18 residues in the CDR3. CDR1 and CDR2 (germline): LGHNA, YNFKEQ. In nucleotides, the CDR3 is TGTGCCAGCAGCCAAGCTCGGGGGGGGCGGGTTGCGAATGAAAAACTGTTTTTT. Protein: CASSQARGGRVANEKLFF.

This chain joins TRBV18 and TRBJ1-2; D is unclear. Germline V lookup: CDR1 KGHSH, CDR2 LQKENI. CDR3 size: 12 residues. V lost 1 base to trimming and J lost 6 bases, with 6 bases between them. Here the CDR3 reads CASSPRADGYTF. The DNA for the CDR3 is TGTGCCAGCTCACCACGGGCAGATGGCTACACCTTC. Filled out from reference TRBV18 and TRBJ1-2, the complete variable domain reads NAGVMQNPRHLVRRRGQEARLRCSPMKGHSHVYWYRQLPEEGLKFMVYLQKENIIDESGMPKERFSAEFPKEGPSILRIQQVVRGDSAAYFCASSPRADGYTFGSGTRLTVV.

The rearrangement uses TRBV27 and TRBJ1-2; D is perhaps TRBD1 (6 bases). The V gene lost 0 bases and the J gene lost 4 bases, with 12 bases spanning the gap. This CDR3 has 15 amino acids. Germline assignment: CDR1 MNHEY and CDR2 SMNVEV (reference sequence). CDR3 in amino acids: CASSLSLQGAYGYTF. Written as DNA, the CDR3 is TGTGCCAGCAGTTTATCCCTACAGGGAGCCTATGGCTACACCTTC.

This clone was seen only a few times. The V and J genes are TRBV19 and TRBJ2-4, with 8 bases aligning to TRBD2. CDR3 length equals 15 residues. J lost 6 bases, V lost 2 bases, and 6 bases had no gene match. Looked up from germline, CDR1 is LNHDA and CDR2 is SQIVND (reference sequence). In DNA, the CDR3 is TGTGCCAGTAGTATAAAACGGGGGGGCGGAAACATTCAGTACTTC. Translated, it gives CASSIKRGGGNIQYF.

The V gene is TRBV6-6, the J gene TRBJ1-5, with TRBD1 matching over 8 bases. CDR3 length equals 16 residues. Germline V gene data show CDR1 as MNHNY and CDR2 as SVGAGI (reference sequence). Trimming removed 6 bases from V and 2 bases from J; junction bases left unmatched: 9. The CDR3 coding sequence is TGTGCCAGCAGGTGGTTGGTGGACAGGGGCAATCAGCCCCAGCATTTT. As protein: CASRWLVDRGNQPQHF.

This clone was detected only a few times. The chain couples TRBV23-1 to TRBJ1-1, with D unclear. TRBV23-1 is annotated as an ORF whose role is uncertain. V dropped 6 bases and J dropped 4 bases, with 12 bases sitting between them. This CDR3 contains 13 residues. CDR3 coding DNA: TGCGCCAGCAGCGGGGTAGATGGCACTGAAGCTTTCTTT. As protein: CASSGVDGTEAFF.

The V gene is TRBV29-1, the J gene TRBJ2-4; 7 nucleotides agree with TRBD2. CDR1 SQVTM and CDR2 ANQGSEA come from the germline V gene. The CDR3 runs to 15 residues. V was pared by 4 bases and J by 0 bases, with 6 bases of the junction left unmatched. Here the CDR3 reads CSVGGREGAKNIQYF. CDR3 DNA: TGCAGCGTTGGTGGCAGGGAGGGAGCCAAAAACATTCAGTACTTC. The whole variable domain, filled in from reference TRBV29-1 and TRBJ2-4, reads SAVISQKPSRDICQRGTSLTIQCQVDSQVTMMFWYRQQPGQSLTLIATANQGSEATYESGFVIDKFPISRPNLTFSTLTVSNMSPEDSSIYLCSVGGREGAKNIQYFGAGTRLSVL.

This clone was observed a handful of times. This rearrangement joins TRBV5-8 to TRBJ2-1, with 15 nucleotides matching TRBD2. Germline assignment: CDR1 SGHTS and CDR2 YDEGEE. Trimming at V came to 3 bases and at J to 6 bases, leaving 1 base not matched to a gene. CDR3 size: 15 residues. DNA for the CDR3: TGTGCCAGCAGCTGGGGACTAGCGGGAGGCAATGAGCAGTTCTTC. Amino acids: CASSWGLAGGNEQFF. The complete variable domain, with remaining parts taken from reference TRBV5-8 and TRBJ2-1, reads EAGVTQSPTHLIKTRGQQATLRCSPISGHTSVYWYQQALGLGLQFLLWYDEGEERNRGNFPPRFSGRQFPNYSSELNVNALELEDSALYLCASSWGLAGGNEQFFGPGTRLTVL.

The rearrangement uses TRBV5-1 and TRBJ2-2, with 8 bases aligning to TRBD2. Germline values: CDR1 SGHRS, CDR2 YFSETQ. After removal of 4 bases from V and 7 bases from J, the junction contained 9 bases not matched to a gene. The CDR3 contains 15 residues. CDR3 protein: CASSLSGRSDGELFF. The CDR3 coding sequence is TGCGCCAGCAGCCTAAGCGGGAGATCTGACGGGGAGCTGTTTTTT.

The gene calls are TRBV9 and TRBJ2-7; a possible D gene is TRBD2 (5 bases). This CDR3 is built from 15 residues. The germline gives CDR1 SGDLS, CDR2 YYNGEE. V lost 5 bases and J 7 bases, leaving 22 bases between the germline ends. CDR3 sequence: CASSANRGSGGEQYF. The CDR3 bases are TGTGCCAGCAGTGCTAACCGTGGGTCAGGAGGTGAGCAGTACTTC. Full variable domain (outside the CDR3, taken from reference TRBV9 and TRBJ2-7): DSGVTQTPKHLITATGQRVTLRCSPRSGDLSVYWYQQSLDQGLQFLIQYYNGEERAKGNILERFSAQQFPDLHSELNLSSLELGDSALYFCASSANRGSGGEQYFGPGTRLTVT.

The J gene is TRBJ2-4, the V gene TRBV29-1, with unresolved D. Trimming shortened V by 7 bases and J by 9 bases, and 10 bases separated the two germline ends. The germline gives CDR1 SQVTM, CDR2 ANQGSEA. The CDR3 covers 10 residues. CDR3 bases: TGCAGCGCCCCTAGGAGCATTCAGTACTTC. Encoded protein: CSAPRSIQYF.

The chain carries TRBV6-2 or TRBV6-3 and TRBJ2-1, with 10 nucleotides matching TRBD2. Trimming cost V 5 bases and J 6 bases; bases outside gene matches: 4. This CDR3 spans 14 amino acids. Per germline, CDR1 MNHEY and CDR2 SVGEGT. CDR3 coding DNA: TGTGCCAGCAGTCTAGCGGGAGAGGTCAATGAGCAGTTCTTC. This codes for CASSLAGEVNEQFF.

J is TRBJ1-2 and V is TRBV28, with 9 bases that match TRBD1. Germline trimming cut 3 bases from V and 5 bases from J; bases unmatched to any gene: 1. Per the germline V gene, CDR1 is MDHEN and CDR2 is SYDVKM. The length of the CDR3 is 13 residues. CDR3 region: CASSFGQGYGYTF. The CDR3 DNA sequence: TGTGCCAGCAGTTTTGGACAGGGGTATGGCTACACCTTC.

The gene calls are TRBV2 and TRBJ1-5; 11 bases agree with TRBD1. The J segment lost 9 bases and the V segment lost 5 bases, leaving 9 bases of the junction unmatched. The CDR3 covers 15 residues. Germline CDR1 is SNHLY and CDR2 is FYNNEI. The CDR3 DNA reads TGTGCCAGCAGTCGGACAGGGGGCGGGTCTCCGCCCCAGCATTTT. This encodes CASSRTGGGSPPQHF.

With regard to this clone: Other DNA sequences in this sample translate to the same CDR3. The chain has TRBV3-1 (or the pseudogene TRBV3-2) and TRBJ1-5; TRBD1 might be the D (6 bases). Trimming took 4 bases from V and 5 from J, leaving 9 bases between them. The CDR3 covers 13 residues. Germline-derived CDR1 and CDR2 are LGHDT and YNNKEL (reference sequence). CDR3 residues: CASSPDRDQPQHF. CDR3 coding DNA: TGTGCCAGCAGCCCGGACAGAGATCAGCCCCAGCATTTT.

The genes are TRBV28 and TRBJ1-5, with 10 nucleotides matching TRBD1. The CDR3 is made up of 16 amino acids. V gave up 5 bases and J gave up 2 bases; unmatched junction bases: 6. CDR1 and CDR2 from the germline V gene are MDHEN and SYDVKM. In DNA form, the CDR3 reads TGTGCCAGCAGTCAGACAGGGGGCAAGGGCAATCAGCCCCAGCATTTT. Translating it yields CASSQTGGKGNQPQHF.

This rearrangement joins TRBV7-9 to TRBJ1-4, with D possibly being TRBD1 (5 bases). V was pared by 4 bases and J by 7 bases, with 13 bases between. The germline gives CDR1 SEHNR, CDR2 FQNEAQ (reference sequence). This CDR3 has 14 residues. DNA of the CDR3: TGTGCCAGCAGCTGGGCGGAGGGGCGTGAAAAACTGTTTTTT. As protein: CASSWAEGREKLFF.